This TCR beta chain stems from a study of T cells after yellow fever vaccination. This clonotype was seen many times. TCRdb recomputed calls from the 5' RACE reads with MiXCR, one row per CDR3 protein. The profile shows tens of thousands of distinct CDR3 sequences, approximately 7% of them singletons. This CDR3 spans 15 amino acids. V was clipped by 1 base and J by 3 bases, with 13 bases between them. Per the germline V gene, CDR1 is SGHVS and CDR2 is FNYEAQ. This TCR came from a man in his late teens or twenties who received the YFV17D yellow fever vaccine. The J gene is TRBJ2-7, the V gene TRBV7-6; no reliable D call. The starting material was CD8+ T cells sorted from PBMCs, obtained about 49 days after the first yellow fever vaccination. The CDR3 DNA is TGTGCCAGCAGCTTAGATCCCGGCAGTATCTACGAGCAGTACTTC. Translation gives CASSLDPGSIYEQYF.